This is a list of T cell receptor beta chains from one sample in a study of T cells in Graves' hyperthyroidism and ophthalmopathy. TCRdb reanalysed the multiplex PCR reads using MiXCR and keeps one entry per CDR3 protein. The sample contains about half a million distinct CDR3 sequences, about 16% of which appear only once. Material: blood. These receptors all come from a woman in her 30s with Graves' ophthalmopathy. Each CDR3 is given with its conserved first and last residue. D genes are given only for firm matches. Expanded clones are given a class, and other clones once, few, many or no size at all.

j_call: TRBJ1-1
d_call: .
clone_size: many
v_call: TRBV28
cdr3_nt: TGTGCCAGCAGTTTACCGGGGAGGGGCACTGAAGCTTTCTTT
cdr3_aa: CASSLPGRGTEAFF

j_call: TRBJ2-2
d_call: TRBD1
clone_size: .
v_call: TRBV19
cdr3_nt: TGTGCCAGTAGTACTTACAGGGGAAGGGGAGGGGAGCTGTTTTTT
cdr3_aa: CASSTYRGRGGELFF

j_call: TRBJ2-3
d_call: .
clone_size: .
v_call: TRBV5-4
cdr3_nt: TGTGCCAGCAGCTTGATCTCGGGAGCAGCAGATACGCAGTATTTT
cdr3_aa: CASSLISGAADTQYF

j_call: TRBJ2-7
d_call: .
clone_size: many
v_call: TRBV28
cdr3_nt: TGTGCCAGCAGCAGGGTTGACGAGCAGTACTTC
cdr3_aa: CASSRVDEQYF

j_call: TRBJ1-3
d_call: .
clone_size: few
v_call: TRBV28
cdr3_nt: TGTGCCAGCAGCCCACCGATTGGCACCATATATTTT
cdr3_aa: CASSPPIGTIYF

j_call: TRBJ2-1
d_call: .
clone_size: many
v_call: TRBV7-3
cdr3_nt: TGTGCCAGCAGCTTAATTTCGGGGACGGGTGAGCAGTTCTTC
cdr3_aa: CASSLISGTGEQFF

j_call: TRBJ2-1
d_call: .
clone_size: many
v_call: TRBV13
cdr3_nt: TGTGCCAGCAGCTCGCCGCTAGCAGGATCTAATGAGCAGTTCTTC
cdr3_aa: CASSSPLAGSNEQFF

j_call: TRBJ2-1
d_call: TRBD2
clone_size: many
v_call: TRBV28
cdr3_nt: TGTGCCAGCAGTTTGCGGGAGGGAGTCTACAATGAGCAGTTCTTC
cdr3_aa: CASSLREGVYNEQFF

j_call: TRBJ1-1
d_call: .
clone_size: many
v_call: TRBV28
cdr3_nt: TGTGCCAGCAGTAAGTTTGGGGATAGGGCTGAAGCTTTCTTT
cdr3_aa: CASSKFGDRAEAFF

j_call: TRBJ2-7
d_call: TRBD1
clone_size: many
v_call: TRBV3-1
cdr3_nt: TGTGCCAGCAGCCGACCGGGACAGGGTCTATACGAGCAGTACTTC
cdr3_aa: CASSRPGQGLYEQYF

j_call: TRBJ2-7
d_call: TRBD2
clone_size: many
v_call: TRBV5-1
cdr3_nt: TGCGCCAGCAGCTCGGGACTAGCGGGAACCTCCTACGAGCAGTACTTC
cdr3_aa: CASSSGLAGTSYEQYF

j_call: TRBJ2-3
d_call: TRBD1
clone_size: few
v_call: TRBV19
cdr3_nt: TGTGCCAGTAGTATCGGGACAGGGGGCGTGGGAGATACGCAGTATTTT
cdr3_aa: CASSIGTGGVGDTQYF

j_call: TRBJ2-3
d_call: .
clone_size: .
v_call: TRBV28
cdr3_nt: TGTGCCAGCAGCACCATAGGGGCGGCTAGCACAGATACGCAGTATTTT
cdr3_aa: CASSTIGAASTDTQYF

j_call: TRBJ2-1
d_call: .
clone_size: many
v_call: TRBV20-1
cdr3_nt: TGCAGTGCTAGTGGCGGGATATCGTACAATGAGCAGTTCTTC
cdr3_aa: CSASGGISYNEQFF

j_call: TRBJ2-2
d_call: TRBD1
clone_size: .
v_call: TRBV7-9
cdr3_nt: TGTGCCAGCAGCTCGGGACAGGGAGCCGGGGAGCTGTTTTTT
cdr3_aa: CASSSGQGAGELFF

j_call: TRBJ1-5
d_call: TRBD1
clone_size: few
v_call: TRBV6-2/TRBV6-3
cdr3_nt: TGTGCCAGCAGTTTGGTTTGGGGACAGGGGTATCAGCCCCAGCATTTT
cdr3_aa: CASSLVWGQGYQPQHF

j_call: TRBJ2-7
d_call: .
clone_size: many
v_call: TRBV27
cdr3_nt: TGTGCCAGCAGTTTAATTGAGGGCCGGAGCGAGCAGTACTTC
cdr3_aa: CASSLIEGRSEQYF

j_call: TRBJ2-7
d_call: TRBD1
clone_size: .
v_call: TRBV7-9
cdr3_nt: TGTGCCAGCAGACCCGGACAGGGCTCAAACGAGCAGTACTTC
cdr3_aa: CASRPGQGSNEQYF

j_call: TRBJ2-3
d_call: .
clone_size: many
v_call: TRBV7-9
cdr3_nt: TGTGCCAGCAGCCTCAGGGAAACCAGCTCAGATACGCAGTATTTT
cdr3_aa: CASSLRETSSDTQYF

j_call: TRBJ2-1
d_call: .
clone_size: many
v_call: TRBV6-2/TRBV6-3
cdr3_nt: TGTGCCAGCAGTTTCGCGCGGAGGGGGAGCTCCTACAATGAGCAGTTCTTC
cdr3_aa: CASSFARRGSSYNEQFF

j_call: TRBJ1-2
d_call: TRBD1
clone_size: .
v_call: TRBV6-1
cdr3_nt: TGTGCCAGCAGCAACCGACAGGGGGCCGGCGGCTACACCTTC
cdr3_aa: CASSNRQGAGGYTF

j_call: TRBJ2-2
d_call: TRBD2
clone_size: .
v_call: TRBV7-9
cdr3_nt: TGTGCCAGCAGCCCTGGAGCGGGAGGGTCCGGGGAGCTGTTTTTT
cdr3_aa: CASSPGAGGSGELFF

j_call: TRBJ2-7
d_call: .
clone_size: .
v_call: TRBV9
cdr3_nt: TGTGCCAGCAGCTCAGCTACAGGGAGCTACGAGCAGTACTTC
cdr3_aa: CASSSATGSYEQYF

j_call: TRBJ2-1
d_call: .
clone_size: .
v_call: TRBV7-9
cdr3_nt: TGTGCCAGCAGCCAACGTAGTCCCTACAATGAGCAGTTCTTC
cdr3_aa: CASSQRSPYNEQFF

j_call: TRBJ2-5
d_call: .
clone_size: many
v_call: TRBV30
cdr3_nt: TGTGCCTGGAGTGGTGACACCCAAGAGACCCAGTACTTC
cdr3_aa: CAWSGDTQETQYF

j_call: TRBJ2-7
d_call: .
clone_size: many
v_call: TRBV12-3/TRBV12-4
cdr3_nt: TGTGCCAGCAGTTTACAGGGAGGCGCCTACGAGCAGTACTTC
cdr3_aa: CASSLQGGAYEQYF

j_call: TRBJ2-2
d_call: .
clone_size: many
v_call: TRBV6-1
cdr3_nt: TGTGCCACCCGTGGGCAGTCCAATATCCTCAACACCGGGGAGCTGTTTTTT
cdr3_aa: CATRGQSNILNTGELFF

j_call: TRBJ1-1
d_call: .
clone_size: few
v_call: TRBV29-1
cdr3_nt: TGCAGCGTTGGACGGGGCATGATCCCTGAAGCTTTCTTT
cdr3_aa: CSVGRGMIPEAFF

j_call: TRBJ1-4
d_call: .
clone_size: many
v_call: TRBV6-1
cdr3_nt: TGTGCCAGCAGTGGATCAGGACCCGAAAAACTGTTTTTT
cdr3_aa: CASSGSGPEKLFF

j_call: TRBJ2-5
d_call: TRBD2
clone_size: .
v_call: TRBV11-2
cdr3_nt: TGTGCCAGCAGTTGGACTAGCGGGAGACTAGGGACCCAGTACTTC
cdr3_aa: CASSWTSGRLGTQYF

j_call: TRBJ2-1
d_call: .
clone_size: few
v_call: TRBV4-3
cdr3_nt: TGCGCCAGCAGCCGAGAGGGAGCAGGGGTCTACAATGAGCAGTTCTTC
cdr3_aa: CASSREGAGVYNEQFF

j_call: TRBJ2-3
d_call: .
clone_size: many
v_call: TRBV6-4
cdr3_nt: TGTGCCAGCAGTGAGCGAGTTACAGATACGCAGTATTTT
cdr3_aa: CASSERVTDTQYF

j_call: TRBJ2-7
d_call: TRBD1
clone_size: many
v_call: TRBV7-3
cdr3_nt: TGTGCCAGCAGCTCGGGGACAGGGGGCGCGCAGTACTTC
cdr3_aa: CASSSGTGGAQYF

j_call: TRBJ1-1
d_call: .
clone_size: many
v_call: TRBV5-1
cdr3_nt: TGCGCCAGCAGCTTAGGGGGATGGAACACTGAAGCTTTCTTT
cdr3_aa: CASSLGGWNTEAFF

j_call: TRBJ2-1
d_call: TRBD2
clone_size: .
v_call: TRBV6-1
cdr3_nt: TGTGCCAGCAGCTCTAGCGGGAAGACAAATGAGCAGTTCTTC
cdr3_aa: CASSSSGKTNEQFF

j_call: TRBJ2-1
d_call: .
clone_size: .
v_call: TRBV19
cdr3_nt: TGTGCCAGTAGTATAGGGAGGCGCCAAGACAATGAGCAGTTCTTC
cdr3_aa: CASSIGRRQDNEQFF

j_call: TRBJ2-3
d_call: .
clone_size: .
v_call: TRBV15
cdr3_nt: TGTGCCACCAGCAGGGGGGATACGCAGTATTTT
cdr3_aa: CATSRGDTQYF

j_call: TRBJ2-3
d_call: .
clone_size: many
v_call: TRBV4-3
cdr3_nt: TGCGCCAGCAGCCAAGGAGCAGGGATGGGGACAGATACGCAGTATTTT
cdr3_aa: CASSQGAGMGTDTQYF

j_call: TRBJ2-7
d_call: TRBD1
clone_size: few
v_call: TRBV25-1
cdr3_nt: TGTGCCAGTAGACAGGGGGGGGACGAGCAGTACTTC
cdr3_aa: CASRQGGDEQYF

j_call: TRBJ2-1
d_call: .
clone_size: .
v_call: TRBV6-2/TRBV6-3
cdr3_nt: TGTGCCAGCAGTTTTCTCCGGGACCCCGGAATCCGTGAGCAGTTCTTC
cdr3_aa: CASSFLRDPGIREQFF

j_call: TRBJ1-2
d_call: .
clone_size: many
v_call: TRBV28
cdr3_nt: TGTGCCATCCAGTCGTGGGTTGGCGGCTACACCTTC
cdr3_aa: CAIQSWVGGYTF

j_call: TRBJ1-5
d_call: TRBD1
clone_size: many
v_call: TRBV7-2
cdr3_nt: TGTGCCAGCAGCCTGGGACAGAGGGTTGGGCCCCAGCATTTT
cdr3_aa: CASSLGQRVGPQHF

j_call: TRBJ2-7
d_call: .
clone_size: .
v_call: TRBV19
cdr3_nt: TGTGCCAGTAGTCACCGGGGACAACAGTACGAGCAGTACTTC
cdr3_aa: CASSHRGQQYEQYF

j_call: TRBJ2-1
d_call: TRBD2
clone_size: many
v_call: TRBV28
cdr3_nt: TGTGCCAGCAGTTTGGCGGCTAGCGGGTCCGATGAGCAGTTCTTC
cdr3_aa: CASSLAASGSDEQFF

j_call: TRBJ1-1
d_call: TRBD1
clone_size: few
v_call: TRBV6-1
cdr3_nt: TGTGCCAGCAGTCCTCATAACAGGGGAGGGGAAGCTTTCTTT
cdr3_aa: CASSPHNRGGEAFF

j_call: TRBJ2-1
d_call: TRBD1
clone_size: many
v_call: TRBV12-3/TRBV12-4
cdr3_nt: TGTGCCAGCAGAGGGACAGGGGGGCGGGTTGAGCAGTTCTTC
cdr3_aa: CASRGTGGRVEQFF

j_call: TRBJ2-5
d_call: TRBD2
clone_size: few
v_call: TRBV10-2
cdr3_nt: TGCGCCAGCAGTTGGACTAGCGGGGGCCAAGAGACCCAGTACTTC
cdr3_aa: CASSWTSGGQETQYF

j_call: TRBJ2-2
d_call: .
clone_size: .
v_call: TRBV20-1
cdr3_nt: TGCAGTGCTTTTCCGGGCCGATACACCGGGGAGCTGTTTTTT
cdr3_aa: CSAFPGRYTGELFF

j_call: TRBJ1-2
d_call: .
clone_size: many
v_call: TRBV18
cdr3_nt: TGTGCCAGCTCACCACCAGCGTCAGGGGTTGGTGGCTACACCTTC
cdr3_aa: CASSPPASGVGGYTF

j_call: TRBJ2-1
d_call: .
clone_size: few
v_call: TRBV19
cdr3_nt: TGTGCCGTCCAGGCCGAACCCAGATACAATGGGCAGTTCTTC
cdr3_aa: CAVQAEPRYNGQFF

j_call: TRBJ2-5
d_call: .
clone_size: .
v_call: TRBV20-1
cdr3_nt: TGCAGTGCTAGACAGGGGTTCCAAGAGACCCAGTACTTC
cdr3_aa: CSARQGFQETQYF

j_call: TRBJ2-3
d_call: TRBD2
clone_size: .
v_call: TRBV7-9
cdr3_nt: TGTGCCAGCAGCCGCGGGAATAGCGGGAGTTCAGATACGCAATATTTT
cdr3_aa: CASSRGNSGSSDTQYF

j_call: TRBJ2-4
d_call: .
clone_size: many
v_call: TRBV28
cdr3_nt: TGTGCCAGCAGTCTGACAGGAAACATTCAGTACTTC
cdr3_aa: CASSLTGNIQYF

j_call: TRBJ1-2
d_call: TRBD1
clone_size: few
v_call: TRBV6-2/TRBV6-3
cdr3_nt: TGTGCCAGCAGTTACGGGACAGGGCAAGGCTACACCTTC
cdr3_aa: CASSYGTGQGYTF

j_call: TRBJ2-2
d_call: TRBD1
clone_size: many
v_call: TRBV6-5
cdr3_nt: TGTGCCAGCAGTTACGTGGGGCAGGGGGCATGGGGGGAGCTGTTTTTT
cdr3_aa: CASSYVGQGAWGELFF

j_call: TRBJ2-5
d_call: .
clone_size: few
v_call: TRBV6-2/TRBV6-3
cdr3_nt: TGTGCCAGCAGTTACACAGGTTGGGAAGAGACCCAGTACTTC
cdr3_aa: CASSYTGWEETQYF

j_call: TRBJ2-1
d_call: TRBD2
clone_size: many
v_call: TRBV2
cdr3_nt: TGTGCCAGCATTCGGACTAGCGGGAGGAAGAATGAGCAGTTCTTC
cdr3_aa: CASIRTSGRKNEQFF

j_call: TRBJ2-3
d_call: .
clone_size: many
v_call: TRBV2
cdr3_nt: TGTGCCAGCAGTCTATTCGGTTTCACAGATACGCAGTATTTT
cdr3_aa: CASSLFGFTDTQYF

j_call: TRBJ2-5
d_call: .
clone_size: many
v_call: TRBV3-1
cdr3_nt: TGTGCCAGCAGCCAAGTGTATGGGAGGCAGACCCAGTACTTC
cdr3_aa: CASSQVYGRQTQYF